This T cell receptor beta chain was captured in a study of T-cell reconstitution after alpha-beta-depleted transplantation in children. The CDR3 contains 11 residues. The germline V gene encodes CDR1 SQVTM and CDR2 ANQGSEA. Unique molecular identifiers were used to barcode this TCRbeta library. TCRdb called the PCR reads again in MiXCR, with one record for every CDR3 protein. The sample lists about 72,000 distinct CDR3 sequences; around 7.9% were seen once. This chain uses TRBV29-1 with TRBJ2-7; no clear D gene. Sequencing was performed on PBMCs from the stem cell graft donor, taken from the stem cell graft. This TCR derives from a human donor who donated a stem cell graft to a child with acute lymphoblastic leukemia. The DNA of the CDR3 is TGCAGTGCAACAAGGGCTTACGAGCAGTACTTC. Translating it yields CSATRAYEQYF.